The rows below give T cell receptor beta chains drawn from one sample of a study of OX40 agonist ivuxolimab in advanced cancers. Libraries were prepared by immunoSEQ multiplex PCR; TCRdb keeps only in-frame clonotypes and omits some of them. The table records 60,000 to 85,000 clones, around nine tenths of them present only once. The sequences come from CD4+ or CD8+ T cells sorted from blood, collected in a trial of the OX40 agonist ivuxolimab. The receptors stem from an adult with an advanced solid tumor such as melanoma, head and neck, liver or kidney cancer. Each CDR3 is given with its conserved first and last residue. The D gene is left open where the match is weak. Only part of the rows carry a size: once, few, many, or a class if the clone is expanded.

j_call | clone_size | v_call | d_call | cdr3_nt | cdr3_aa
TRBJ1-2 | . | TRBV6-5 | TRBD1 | TGTGCCAGCAGCATCTTCGGACAGGGCTATGGCTACACCTTC | CASSIFGQGYGYTF
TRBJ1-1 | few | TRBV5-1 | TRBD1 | TGCGCCAGCACTGGGGGAGGGGGCAACACTGAAGCTTTCTTT | CASTGGGGNTEAFF
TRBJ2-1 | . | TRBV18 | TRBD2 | TGTGCCAGCTCACCACCGAGTAGCGGGAGAGGCAATGAGCAGTTCTTC | CASSPPSSGRGNEQFF
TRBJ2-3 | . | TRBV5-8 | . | TGTGCCAGCAGCTTGGGTGGTGTGGATACGCAGTATTTT | CASSLGGVDTQYF
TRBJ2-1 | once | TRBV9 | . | TGTGCCAGCAGCGTAGAATTCTCGGGACTCCCCGGGGCCGAGCAGTTCTTC | CASSVEFSGLPGAEQFF
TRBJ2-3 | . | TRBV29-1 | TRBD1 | TGCAGCGTCCTCCGGGACAGACTTACAGATACGCAGTATTTT | CSVLRDRLTDTQYF
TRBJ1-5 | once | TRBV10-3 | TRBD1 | TGTGCCATCAGTGACGATTGGACAGGGCGGACTCAGCCCCAGCATTTT | CAISDDWTGRTQPQHF
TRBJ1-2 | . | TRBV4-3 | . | TGCGCCAGCAGCCAAGAGGTCCGGGGAGGCTACACCTTC | CASSQEVRGGYTF
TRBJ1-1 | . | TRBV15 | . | TGTGCCACCAGCAGTCCGAGGGGGTCAAACACTGAAGCTTTCTTT | CATSSPRGSNTEAFF
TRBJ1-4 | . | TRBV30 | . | TGTGCCTGGATGGGTCAAGCGGGTGAAAAACTGTTTTTT | CAWMGQAGEKLFF
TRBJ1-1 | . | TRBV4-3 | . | TGCGCCAGCAGCCGAATCGGAGGGAACACTGAAGCTTTCTTT | CASSRIGGNTEAFF
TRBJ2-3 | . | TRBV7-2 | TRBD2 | TGTGCCAGCAGCCAGGGACCTAGCGGTAATACGCAGTATTTT | CASSQGPSGNTQYF
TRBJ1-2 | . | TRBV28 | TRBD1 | TGTGCCAGCAGGCTAGACAGGGTCGGAGGCTACACCTTC | CASRLDRVGGYTF
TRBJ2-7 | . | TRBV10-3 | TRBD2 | TGTGCCAACTCCCGGGACTATCTCGACGAGCAGTACTTC | CANSRDYLDEQYF
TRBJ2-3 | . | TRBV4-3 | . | TGCGCCAGCAGCCAAGAAAGCGCAAATACGCAGTATTTT | CASSQESANTQYF
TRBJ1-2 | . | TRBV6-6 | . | TGTGCCAGCAGTCCGGGAACGGGTGGCTACACCTTC | CASSPGTGGYTF
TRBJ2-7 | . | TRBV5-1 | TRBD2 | TGCGCCAGCAGCTCTAGCGGGGGAGTCACCTACGAGCAGTACTTC | CASSSSGGVTYEQYF
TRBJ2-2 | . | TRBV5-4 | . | TGTGCCAGCAGCAAGGACTACACCGGGGAGCTGTTTTTT | CASSKDYTGELFF
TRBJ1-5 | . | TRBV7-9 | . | TGTGCCAGCAGCTTAGGGGATTATAGCAATCAGCCCCAGCATTTT | CASSLGDYSNQPQHF
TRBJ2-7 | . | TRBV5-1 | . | TGCGCCAGCAGCCACGCTTTCGGGGGCTACGAGCAGTACTTC | CASSHAFGGYEQYF
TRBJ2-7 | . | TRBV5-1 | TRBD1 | TGCGCCAGCAGCTTGGGGCAGGGGGCTTACGAGCAGTACTTC | CASSLGQGAYEQYF
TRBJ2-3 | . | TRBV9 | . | TGTGCCAGCAGCGTAGTTGGCGGTCCTAGCACAGATACGCAGTATTTT | CASSVVGGPSTDTQYF
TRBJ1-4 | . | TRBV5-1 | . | TGCGCCAGCAGCCGAATTGGGGATGAAAAACTGTTTTTT | CASSRIGDEKLFF
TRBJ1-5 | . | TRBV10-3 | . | TGTGCCATCAGTGAGTCGGTGGGAGTTAGCAATCAGCCCCAGCATTTT | CAISESVGVSNQPQHF
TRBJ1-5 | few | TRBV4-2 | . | TGTGCCAGCAGCCAAGCAACTAATCAGCCCCAGCATTTT | CASSQATNQPQHF
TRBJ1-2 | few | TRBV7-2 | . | TGTGCCAGCAGTCTCGGGGTATATGGCTACACCTTC | CASSLGVYGYTF
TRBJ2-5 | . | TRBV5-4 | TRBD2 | TGTGCCAGCAGCTTGTTTAGCGGGGGACAAGAGACCCAGTACTTC | CASSLFSGGQETQYF
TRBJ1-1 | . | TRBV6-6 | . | TGTGCCAGCAGTAATACTCTCAGTCTCGACAGAGCTTTCTTT | CASSNTLSLDRAFF
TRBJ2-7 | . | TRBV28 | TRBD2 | TGTGCCAGCATCGGGGGAGCGGGAGCATACGAGCAGTACTTC | CASIGGAGAYEQYF
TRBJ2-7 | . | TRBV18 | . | TGTGCCAGCTCACCACCGGGCAGTCTCTGGGCCGAGCAGTACTTC | CASSPPGSLWAEQYF
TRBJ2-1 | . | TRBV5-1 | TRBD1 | TGCGCCAGCAGCCCTACAGGGGGCGGCAATGAGCAGTTCTTC | CASSPTGGGNEQFF
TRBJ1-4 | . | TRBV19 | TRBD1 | TGTGCCAGTAGTAAAAACAGGGGTACTAATGAAAAACTGTTTTTT | CASSKNRGTNEKLFF
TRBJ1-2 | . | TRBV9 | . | TGTGCCAGCAGGCCAGCTAACTATGGCTACACCTTC | CASRPANYGYTF
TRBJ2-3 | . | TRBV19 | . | TGTGCCAGTAGCCTAGGGACACCGAGCACAGATACGCAGTATTTT | CASSLGTPSTDTQYF
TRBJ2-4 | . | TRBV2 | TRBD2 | TGTGCCAGCAGTGGGGGACTAGCGGGAGGACTAGCCAAAAACATTCAGTACTTC | CASSGGLAGGLAKNIQYF
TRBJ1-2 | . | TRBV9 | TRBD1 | TGTGCCAGCAGCGCCAACAGGGGACAGGGTGGCTACACCTTC | CASSANRGQGGYTF
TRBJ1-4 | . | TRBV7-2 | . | TGTGCCAGCAGCTCGTCAGCAACTAATGAAAAACTGTTTTTT | CASSSSATNEKLFF
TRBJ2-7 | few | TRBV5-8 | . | TGTGCCAGCAGCTTGGTCTTGGCGAGGCTCGAGCAGTACTTC | CASSLVLARLEQYF
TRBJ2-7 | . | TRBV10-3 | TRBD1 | TGTGCCATCAGTGGGTCGACAGGGACCTCCTACGAGCAGTACTTC | CAISGSTGTSYEQYF
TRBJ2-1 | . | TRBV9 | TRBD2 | TGTGCCAGCAGCGTAGGGGGGGGAGCCTCCTACAATGAGCAGTTCTTC | CASSVGGGASYNEQFF
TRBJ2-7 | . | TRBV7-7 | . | TGTGCCAGCAGCCTCGGGGACTCCCGAAGCTACGAGCAGTACTTC | CASSLGDSRSYEQYF
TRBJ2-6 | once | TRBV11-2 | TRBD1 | TGTGCCAGCAGCCCCGGGACAGGGGGCGCTTGGGGGGCCAACGTCCTGACTTTC | CASSPGTGGAWGANVLTF
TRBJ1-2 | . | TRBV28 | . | TGTGCCAGCAGTTTAAACCCCAGGGCCTATGGCTACACCTTC | CASSLNPRAYGYTF
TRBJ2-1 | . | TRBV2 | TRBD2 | TGTGCCAGCACGCAAGCCGGGGGACTAGCGAGCAATGAGCAGTTCTTC | CASTQAGGLASNEQFF
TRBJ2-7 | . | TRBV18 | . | TGTGCCAGCTCACGCGACGGCTCCTACGAGCAGTACTTC | CASSRDGSYEQYF
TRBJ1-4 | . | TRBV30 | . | TGTGCCTGGAGTGGAGGACAGTCGGCTAATGAAAAACTGTTTTTT | CAWSGGQSANEKLFF
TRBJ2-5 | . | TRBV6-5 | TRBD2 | TGTGCCAGCAGTTACTCGCAGCGGGGGGGCCGAGAGACCCAGTACTTC | CASSYSQRGGRETQYF
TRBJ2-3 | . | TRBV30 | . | TGTGCCTGGAGTTTAGGGACAGATACGCAGTATTTT | CAWSLGTDTQYF
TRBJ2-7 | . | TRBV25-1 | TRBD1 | TGTGCCAGCAGTGAATCTCCCGGGACAGGGCCTTACGAGCAGTACTTC | CASSESPGTGPYEQYF